A single T cell receptor beta chain is shown here with its context. This record comes from a study of blood T cell repertoires in COVID-19. About the research overall: Samples came from the United States, Italy and Spain, spanning acute and convalescent COVID-19. Nucleic acid was either cDNA or gDNA, and it came from T cells, B-cell-depleted T cells, or PBMCs.

Followed longitudinally, the Seattle patients had been enrolled during active infection. In the authors' methods: Estimates of nucleated cell counts were drawn from the amplification of reference gene primers. Profiled with immunoSEQ multiplex PCR; TCRdb holds only in-frame clones, not every one. The D gene and trimming were derived from the DNA, and the V and J assignments and clone size from that table. The table has around 340,000 clones, approximately 89% seen once; the top ten hold around 3.9%. The V gene's germline CDR1 is SSHAT and CDR2 FNYEAQ (reference sequence). CDR3 length equals 11 residues. V was shortened by 5 bases and J by 11 bases, with 10 bases between the two germline ends.

The chain links TRBV7-7 to TRBJ2-1; tentatively, D is TRBD1 (5 bases). Specimen: peripheral blood. This sequence originates from an older woman with COVID-19, enrolled during active disease. Here the CDR3 reads CASSPRQKQFF. In DNA, the CDR3 is TGTGCCAGCAGCCCCCGACAGAAGCAGTTCTTC. Full variable domain (remainder filled in from reference TRBV7-7 and TRBJ2-1): GAGVSQSPRYKVTKRGQDVTLRCDPISSHATLYWYQQALGQGPEFLTYFNYEAQPDKSGLPSDRFSAERPEGSISTLTIQRTEQRDSAMYRCASSPRQKQFFGPGTRLTVL.